These 2 T cell receptor beta chains were all obtained from the same sample, sequenced in a study of control samples from healthy donors and cancer patients. Produced via immunoSEQ multiplex PCR; TCRdb's table is partial and in-frame only. The sample includes 150,000 to 200,000 clones, approximately 94% of them seen just once. Sample: blood. The receptors shown here come from a man aged 25 to 40 in good health.

The rearrangement links TRBV11-2 to TRBJ2-7; 9 nucleotides match TRBD1. This CDR3 has 16 amino acids. J was trimmed by 0 bases and V by 1 base; bases with no gene match: 4. Germline loops: CDR1 SGHAT, CDR2 FQNNGV. CDR3 coding DNA: TGTGCCAGCAGCTTAGTCCGGGACAGGGTCTCCTACGAGCAGTACTTC. It translates to CASSLVRDRVSYEQYF.

The rearrangement uses TRBV7-3 and TRBJ2-3; TRBD2 aligns across 7 bases. Per the germline V gene, CDR1 is SGHTA and CDR2 is FQGTGA. The CDR3 is 16 residues long. V shed 3 bases, J shed 3 bases, and the junction held 9 bases outside the gene matches. This chain's CDR3 is CASSFSGRVRTDTQYF. Here the CDR3 DNA reads TGTGCCAGCAGCTTTAGCGGGCGGGTTAGGACAGATACGCAGTATTTT.